The entry below describes one T cell receptor (beta chain). Its antigen remains unidentified. Assay used: immunoSEQ multiplex PCR; TCRdb lists only in-frame clones, some missing. The sample shows about 440,000 clones, roughly 88% of them seen only once. This sample is drawn from a study of Ad26.COV2.S vaccination and SARS-CoV-2 variants. Study at large: In the study, Ad26.COV2.S was injected intramuscularly once, or twice 56 days apart. The study, taken as a whole, reports: Spike-specific TCR breadth was greater in vaccine than placebo recipients. Whether participants received vaccine or placebo, their non-spike TCR breadth was similar.

The treatment denotes: 19 received Ad26.COV2.S at low or high dose, single or two shots; about 5 received placebo; per-sample allocation not given. The samples date from day 63 after the first vaccine or placebo injection. Based in Boston, the donor was an adult of 18-55 years. From germline, CDR1 is SGDLS and CDR2 YYNGEE. This CDR3 has 14 residues. The germline V and J ends were trimmed by 4 bases and 6 bases, with 16 bases remaining between them. This TCR derives from a person between 18 and 60 years old who received the Ad26.COV2.S COVID-19 vaccine or a placebo. Here the sequenced sample was peripheral blood, taken in a trial of Ad26.COV2.S vaccine versus placebo. This chain connects TRBV9 to TRBJ1-2; no firm D call. The CDR3 loop is CASSPRLRVDGYTF. The CDR3 nucleotides are TGTGCCAGCAGCCCCAGACTTCGGGTCGATGGCTACACCTTC.